These T cell receptor beta chains were read from a single sample in a study of T cell repertoires in cytomegalovirus infection. TCRdb itself ran the reads through MiXCR, one entry per CDR3 protein. This table has 500,000 or so distinct CDR3 sequences, 16% appearing once. The sample was CD8+ T cells from PBMCs. The receptors shown here come from a human donor in good health (CMV status not recorded). Some clones in this sample may be carry-over from other donors' samples. The CDR3 runs from the conserved cysteine through the conserved F or W. D genes are given only for firm matches. Clone size is not always given. Where it is, it says once, few, many or a class for expanded clones.

V	J	D	size	CDR3	DNA
TRBV7-3	TRBJ2-2	NA	many	CASRQDGYTGELFF	TGTGCCAGCAGGCAGGACGGCTACACCGGGGAGCTGTTTTTT
TRBV5-6	TRBJ2-1	NA	NA	CASSLGLDALEQFF	TGTGCCAGCAGCTTGGGGCTCGACGCCTTAGAGCAGTTCTTC
TRBV5-4	TRBJ2-7	NA	few	CASSLAYGRGYEQYF	TGTGCCAGCAGCTTGGCCTACGGCAGGGGCTACGAGCAGTACTTC
TRBV2	TRBJ2-7	NA	NA	CASQASGTVQYF	TGTGCCTCCCAGGCTAGTGGAACCGTGCAGTACTTC
TRBV6-1	TRBJ1-6	NA	NA	CASSEALSYNSPLHF	TGTGCCAGCAGTGAGGCTCTCTCCTATAATTCACCCCTCCACTTT
TRBV28	TRBJ1-2	NA	NA	CASSFIRGRNSDGYTF	TGTGCCAGCAGTTTCATCCGGGGGCGCAATTCGGATGGCTACACCTTC
TRBV4-1	TRBJ1-6	NA	many	CASSQAGEGPSSYNSPLHF	TGCGCCAGCAGCCAAGCCGGAGAGGGCCCGAGCTCCTATAATTCACCCCTCCACTTT
TRBV27	TRBJ2-1	NA	many	CASTRDLQTYNEQFF	TGTGCCAGCACCCGGGACTTACAAACCTACAATGAGCAGTTCTTC
TRBV20-1	TRBJ2-3	NA	NA	CSAEGEGDTQYF	TGCAGTGCCGAGGGGGAGGGAGATACGCAGTATTTT
TRBV7-6	TRBJ1-2	TRBD1	many	CASSPRDSALGYTF	TGTGCCAGCAGCCCAAGGGACAGCGCCTTGGGCTACACCTTC
TRBV12-3/TRBV12-4	TRBJ1-1	TRBD1	NA	CASSLARGPGGNGTEAFF	TGTGCCAGCAGTTTAGCGCGTGGGCCAGGGGGTAATGGCACTGAAGCTTTCTTT
TRBV5-6	TRBJ2-7	NA	once	CASSLGGGEFEQYF	TGTGCCAGCAGCTTGGGAGGGGGGGAGTTCGAGCAGTACTTC
TRBV18	TRBJ1-3	NA	few	CASSPRADGNTIYF	TGTGCCAGCTCACCACGGGCAGACGGAAACACCATATATTTT
TRBV6-5	TRBJ2-7	TRBD1	NA	CASSAGGEELEQYF	TGTGCCAGCAGTGCAGGGGGCGAAGAGCTGGAGCAGTACTTC
TRBV12-3/TRBV12-4	TRBJ2-7	NA	many	CATGDTRNEQYF	TGTGCCACCGGCGACACCCGTAACGAGCAGTACTTC
TRBV7-2	TRBJ2-1	TRBD2	many	CASSLALGLAGGPSSYNEQFF	TGTGCCAGCAGCTTAGCGCTAGGACTAGCGGGAGGGCCCTCCTCCTACAATGAGCAGTTCTTC
TRBV4-1	TRBJ2-1	NA	many	CATRRGNEQFF	TGCGCCACCCGGAGAGGAAATGAGCAGTTCTTC
TRBV7-8	TRBJ2-5	TRBD2	many	CASSLGLAAEETQYF	TGTGCCAGCAGCTTGGGACTAGCGGCAGAAGAGACCCAGTACTTC
TRBV27	TRBJ2-1	NA	many	CASSWSGSAYNEQFF	TGTGCCAGCAGTTGGAGCGGTTCCGCCTACAATGAGCAGTTCTTC
TRBV7-9	TRBJ2-1	NA	many	CASSPNPRFGYNEQFF	TGTGCCAGCAGCCCAAACCCCCGGTTCGGATACAATGAGCAGTTCTTC
TRBV20-1	TRBJ1-6	NA	few	CSARELTDVYNSPLHF	TGCAGTGCTAGAGAACTGACAGATGTTTATAATTCACCCCTCCACTTT
TRBV12-3/TRBV12-4	TRBJ2-1	TRBD1	NA	CASSLNRGIHNEQFF	TGTGCCAGCAGTTTGAACAGGGGAATTCACAATGAGCAGTTCTTC
TRBV11-2	TRBJ2-1	NA	many	CASSTGQIYNEQFF	TGTGCCAGCAGCACGGGACAAATTTACAATGAGCAGTTCTTC
TRBV2	TRBJ2-1	TRBD2	few	CASSDASGVDEQFF	TGTGCCAGCAGTGACGCTAGCGGGGTTGATGAGCAGTTCTTC
TRBV5-1	TRBJ2-7	NA	few	CASSLGGVLPSYEQYF	TGCGCCAGCAGCTTGGGGGGGGTTCTGCCCTCCTACGAGCAGTACTTC
TRBV9	TRBJ2-1	TRBD1	few	CASTQGDSYNEQFF	TGTGCCAGCACCCAAGGGGACAGCTACAATGAGCAGTTCTTC
TRBV10-2	TRBJ1-3	NA	NA	CASSESGPRDTIYF	TGCGCCAGCAGCGAGTCCGGGCCGAGAGACACCATATATTTT
TRBV20-1	TRBJ2-7	TRBD2	NA	CSARGLAQSYEQYF	TGCAGTGCTAGAGGACTAGCTCAATCCTACGAGCAGTACTTC
TRBV6-5	TRBJ2-1	TRBD2	few	CASSPLAETYNEQFF	TGTGCCAGCAGTCCACTAGCGGAAACCTACAATGAGCAGTTCTTC
TRBV20-1	TRBJ2-7	NA	few	CSARDYTSNYEQYF	TGCAGTGCTAGAGACTACACATCTAACTACGAGCAGTACTTC
TRBV20-1	TRBJ1-5	NA	NA	CSARTGGHSNQPQHF	TGCAGTGCTAGGACGGGGGGCCATAGCAATCAGCCCCAGCATTTT
TRBV7-6	TRBJ1-1	NA	few	CASGSGNRVTEAFF	TGTGCCAGCGGATCCGGGAACAGGGTGACTGAAGCTTTCTTT
TRBV7-9	TRBJ2-5	NA	few	CASSSREGVARETQYF	TGTGCCAGCAGCTCCCGAGAGGGGGTAGCCAGGGAGACCCAGTACTTC
TRBV7-9	TRBJ1-2	NA	many	CASSLNPGDGYTF	TGTGCCAGCAGCTTAAATCCAGGGGATGGCTACACCTTC
TRBV27	TRBJ2-3	TRBD1	NA	CASSLDWPTDRGVADTQYF	TGTGCCAGCAGTTTAGACTGGCCTACGGACAGGGGGGTCGCAGATACGCAGTATTTT
TRBV12-3/TRBV12-4	TRBJ2-1	NA	NA	CASGGAVNEQFF	TGTGCCAGCGGGGGGGCGGTGAATGAGCAGTTCTTC
TRBV10-3	TRBJ1-2	TRBD1	NA	CAISESMGQGLYGYTF	TGTGCCATCAGTGAGTCGATGGGACAGGGACTCTATGGCTACACCTTC
TRBV4-1	TRBJ2-7	TRBD2	NA	CASSQEERGVVEQYF	TGCGCCAGCAGCCAAGAGGAGCGGGGGGTCGTCGAGCAGTACTTC
TRBV12-5	TRBJ1-1	NA	many	CASGLLEDTEAFF	TGTGCTAGTGGGTTACTAGAGGACACTGAAGCTTTCTTT
TRBV6-1	TRBJ1-5	NA	many	CASSERDRPRVQPQHF	TGTGCCAGCAGTGAAAGGGACCGTCCAAGAGTTCAGCCCCAGCATTTT
TRBV7-2	TRBJ2-7	NA	many	CASSLPKLVPHEQYF	TGTGCCAGCAGCTTACCGAAACTAGTCCCCCACGAGCAGTACTTC
TRBV7-8	TRBJ2-1	TRBD2	many	CASSFGLARYNEQFF	TGTGCCAGCAGCTTCGGACTAGCGCGATACAATGAGCAGTTCTTC
TRBV30	TRBJ2-2	NA	NA	CAWSRATSSANTGELFF	TGTGCCTGGAGTCGTGCTACGTCTAGTGCGAACACCGGGGAGCTGTTTTTT
TRBV29-1	TRBJ2-1	TRBD1	NA	CSWTGGLASYNEQFF	TGCAGCTGGACAGGGGGCCTCGCCTCCTACAATGAGCAGTTCTTC
TRBV11-2	TRBJ2-3	TRBD2	many	CASSLWNSGEGADTQYF	TGTGCCAGCAGCTTATGGAATAGCGGGGAGGGGGCAGATACGCAGTATTTT
TRBV11-2	TRBJ2-3	TRBD2	many	CASSLGPYSGRATDTQYF	TGTGCCAGCAGCTTGGGGCCATACAGCGGGAGGGCCACAGATACGCAGTATTTT
TRBV27	TRBJ2-7	NA	few	CASSWGMGYEQYF	TGTGCCAGCAGTTGGGGTATGGGGTACGAGCAGTACTTC
TRBV6-1	TRBJ2-3	TRBD1	many	CASSAGTGLTDTQYF	TGTGCCAGCAGTGCCGGGACAGGGTTAACAGATACGCAGTATTTT
TRBV11-1	TRBJ2-1	TRBD2	many	CASSIRTSGAVGGEQFF	TGTGCCAGCAGCATCCGGACTAGCGGGGCAGTGGGGGGTGAGCAGTTCTTC
TRBV30	TRBJ1-1	NA	few	CAWSVTRNTEAFF	TGTGCCTGGAGTGTTACCAGGAACACTGAAGCTTTCTTT
TRBV7-8	TRBJ1-3	TRBD1	many	CASSFRTGGPGNTIYF	TGTGCCAGCAGCTTTCGTACAGGGGGCCCTGGAAACACCATATATTTT
TRBV5-4	TRBJ1-1	TRBD1	NA	CASRDGKGQDYTGANTEAFF	TGTGCCAGCAGAGACGGGAAAGGACAGGACTATACCGGAGCGAACACTGAAGCTTTCTTT
TRBV6-1	TRBJ2-1	NA	many	CASRGSEGNEQFF	TGTGCCAGCCGCGGTTCCGAGGGGAATGAGCAGTTCTTC
TRBV15	TRBJ2-7	TRBD2	many	CATSPRAGGVYEQYF	TGTGCCACCAGCCCCCGGGCGGGAGGTGTATACGAGCAGTACTTC